These 2 T cell receptor beta chains were all obtained from the same sample, sequenced in a study of CD8 T cells in Susac syndrome. Random-hexamer reverse transcription was applied to roughly 0.5 to 1 ug RNA. From the immunoSEQ multiplex PCR reads, TCRdb called clonotypes with MiXCR, one entry per CDR3 protein. This sample yields 80,000 or so distinct CDR3 sequences, of which 95% to 96% are seen a single time; approximately 0.41% belongs to the top ten. The sequenced sample was CD8+ T cells from PBMCs. The receptors derive from a human donor with Susac syndrome.

The CDR3 DNA follows: TGCGCCAGCAGCTTCCAGGGAAATGAGCAGTTCTTC. Translation: CASSFQGNEQFF. This chain uses TRBV5-1 with TRBJ2-1; the D gene is possibly TRBD1 (5 bases). The V gene lost 2 bases and the J gene lost 7 bases, with 7 bases spanning the gap. The CDR3 covers 12 residues. Germline V gene lookup returns CDR1 SGHRS and CDR2 YFSETQ.

V is TRBV27 and J is TRBJ2-2, with D unresolved. Germline CDR1 and CDR2: MNHEY and SMNVEV (reference sequence). V lost 0 bases to trimming and J lost 4 bases, with 6 bases between them. This CDR3 is 14 amino acids long. The DNA of the CDR3 is TGTGCCAGCAGTTTATCCGCCTTCACCGGGGAGCTGTTTTTT. It is translated as CASSLSAFTGELFF.